The 25 T cell receptor beta chains below were found in one sample sequenced in a study of CD8 T cells in ankylosing spondylitis. Via MiXCR, TCRdb re-called the 5' RACE reads, giving one row per CDR3 protein. Of tens of thousands of distinct CDR3 sequences in the sample, less than 3.5% were seen once. Input material: blood, either unsorted or a sorted T cell fraction (not recorded which). The receptor source for this set is a male donor with ankylosing spondylitis or in good health (not recorded which).

This clonotype came up many times. The chain carries TRBV9 and TRBJ2-2, with D hard to call. The CDR3 covers 14 residues. Germline lookup yields CDR1 SGDLS and CDR2 YYNGEE. Trimming took 0 bases from V and 7 from J, leaving 10 bases between them. For the CDR3, the DNA is TGTGCCAGCAGCGTAGCGCAAAACGGCGGGGAGCTGTTTTTT. Encoded protein: CASSVAQNGGELFF.

This clonotype has ten or more counts. The gene calls are TRBV9 and TRBJ2-1; possibly TRBD2 for D (6 bases). Per the germline V gene, CDR1 is SGDLS and CDR2 is YYNGEE. The CDR3 extends over 16 amino acids. Trimming cost V 0 bases and J 6 bases, with 16 bases left between them. CDR3 residues: CASSVDGGKPPNEQFF. CDR3 in DNA: TGTGCCAGCAGCGTAGACGGCGGGAAGCCCCCCAATGAGCAGTTCTTC.

This clonotype was observed at least ten times. The chain combines TRBV9 with TRBJ2-2; D unclear. Germline CDR1 SGDLS, CDR2 YYNGEE. The V end was cut by 0 bases, the J end by 8 bases, with 14 bases between. The CDR3 covers 15 residues. Written as DNA, the CDR3 is TGTGCCAGCAGCGTAGCTTCGGGCTCTCCGGGGGAGCTGTTTTTT. As protein: CASSVASGSPGELFF.

This clonotype was picked up many times. The gene calls are TRBV9 and TRBJ2-1; possible D gene TRBD2, 6 bases. The germline gives CDR1 SGDLS, CDR2 YYNGEE. The germline V and J ends were trimmed by 3 bases and 4 bases, with 14 bases remaining between them. This CDR3 has 15 residues. The CDR3 nucleotides read TGTGCCAGCAGCGGGGGGGACTTTTCTTACAATGAGCAGTTCTTC. As protein: CASSGGDFSYNEQFF.

This clonotype was picked up many times. This chain links TRBV9 with TRBJ2-7; weak D call: TRBD2 (6 bases). The CDR3 runs 15 residues. V was clipped by 0 bases and J by 4 bases, with 14 bases between them. Per germline, CDR1 SGDLS and CDR2 YYNGEE. CDR3 nucleotides: TGTGCCAGCAGCGTAGAGGCGGGAAATAGGTACGAGCAGTACTTC. Protein sequence: CASSVEAGNRYEQYF. Full variable domain (missing parts from reference TRBV9 and TRBJ2-7): DSGVTQTPKHLITATGQRVTLRCSPRSGDLSVYWYQQSLDQGLQFLIQYYNGEERAKGNILERFSAQQFPDLHSELNLSSLELGDSALYFCASSVEAGNRYEQYFGPGTRLTVT.

This clonotype came up many times. The chain employs TRBV9 and TRBJ2-3, with 7 bases that match TRBD2. Per the germline V gene, CDR1 is SGDLS and CDR2 is YYNGEE. Germline trimming cut 0 bases from V and 2 bases from J; bases unmatched to any gene: 9. This CDR3 comprises 17 residues. CDR3 loop: CASSVAGSGMITDTQYF. CDR3 nucleotides: TGTGCCAGCAGCGTAGCTGGGAGCGGGATGATCACAGATACGCAGTATTTT. The whole variable domain, filled in from reference TRBV9 and TRBJ2-3, reads DSGVTQTPKHLITATGQRVTLRCSPRSGDLSVYWYQQSLDQGLQFLIQYYNGEERAKGNILERFSAQQFPDLHSELNLSSLELGDSALYFCASSVAGSGMITDTQYFGPGTRLTVL.

This clonotype was picked up many times. The chain carries TRBV9 and TRBJ2-3, with 8 bases identical to TRBD2. Germline CDR1 reads SGDLS; CDR2 reads YYNGEE. The CDR3 is made up of 18 amino acids. The V gene end was trimmed by 0 bases and the J gene end by 4 bases; junction bases not matched to a gene: 13. Here the CDR3 reads CASSVGYDMSGSPDTQYF. The CDR3 DNA sequence: TGTGCCAGCAGCGTAGGGTATGATATGAGCGGGAGCCCAGATACGCAGTATTTT.

This clonotype was seen repeatedly, ten times or more. The gene calls are TRBV9 and TRBJ1-5; possibly TRBD1 for D (6 bases). The CDR3 totals 14 residues. Trimming removed 3 bases at V and 7 bases at J, with 14 bases between. CDR1 and CDR2 from the germline V gene are SGDLS and YYNGEE. The CDR3 loop is CASSDDRSRQPQHF. For the CDR3, the DNA is TGTGCCAGCAGCGACGACAGGTCGAGGCAGCCCCAGCATTTT.

This clonotype has at least ten counts. The chain links TRBV9 to TRBJ2-7; the D is unclear. CDR3 length: 14 amino acids. Per the germline V gene, CDR1 is SGDLS and CDR2 is YYNGEE. V lost 3 bases and J 0 bases, leaving 10 bases between the germline ends. The CDR3 DNA reads as TGTGCCAGCAGCGCTAGTTGGAACTCCTACGAGCAGTACTTC. It translates to CASSASWNSYEQYF.

Many counts were recorded for this clonotype. The J gene is TRBJ1-1, the V gene TRBV9, with a possible D match to TRBD1 (5 bases). CDR1 and CDR2 from the germline V gene are SGDLS and YYNGEE. Trimming took off 3 bases at V and 3 bases at J, with 12 bases between the two ends. The CDR3 consists of 14 residues. CDR3 sequence: CASSESPGDTEAFF. The DNA for the CDR3 is TGTGCCAGCAGCGAGAGCCCGGGGGACACTGAAGCTTTCTTT. The whole variable domain, filled in from reference TRBV9 and TRBJ1-1, reads DSGVTQTPKHLITATGQRVTLRCSPRSGDLSVYWYQQSLDQGLQFLIQYYNGEERAKGNILERFSAQQFPDLHSELNLSSLELGDSALYFCASSESPGDTEAFFGQGTRLTVV.

This clonotype came up many times. CDR3 protein: CASSVAGLARGEQYF. The CDR3 region has the DNA TGTGCCAGCAGCGTAGCCGGACTAGCCAGAGGCGAGCAGTACTTC. The genes are TRBV9 and TRBJ2-7; 8 nucleotides line up with TRBD2. Trimming cost V 0 bases and J 6 bases; bases outside gene matches: 8. The CDR3 is 15 amino acids. CDR1 is SGDLS, CDR2 YYNGEE, per germline.

This clonotype was seen at least ten times. The J gene is TRBJ2-2, the V gene TRBV9; the D gene could be TRBD1 or TRBD2 (6 bases each). In germline, CDR1 is SGDLS, CDR2 YYNGEE. There are 14 residues in the CDR3. V shed 1 base and J shed 7 bases, with 11 bases lying between them. The CDR3 nucleotides are TGTGCCAGCAGCGTAACGGGGGCGGGCGGGGAGCTGTTTTTT. Translating it yields CASSVTGAGGELFF.

This clonotype was recorded at least ten times. The chain uses TRBV9 and TRBJ2-7; tentative D call: TRBD2 (8 bases). CDR3 length equals 17 residues. Germline V gene lookup returns CDR1 SGDLS and CDR2 YYNGEE. Trimming took 4 bases from V and 0 from J, leaving 20 bases between them. The chain's CDR3 is CASSPAAGRDSSYEQYF. The CDR3 DNA reads as TGTGCCAGCAGCCCAGCCGCCGGGAGGGACAGCTCCTACGAGCAGTACTTC.

This clonotype was seen ten or more times. The chain joins TRBV9 to TRBJ2-5; TRBD2 is a possible D gene (5 bases). Trimming shortened V by 0 bases and J by 6 bases, and 9 bases separated the two germline ends. Germline assignment: CDR1 SGDLS and CDR2 YYNGEE. The CDR3 runs to 13 residues. The CDR3 loop is CASSVVGSQTQYF. The CDR3 DNA reads as TGTGCCAGCAGCGTAGTAGGGAGTCAGACCCAGTACTTC. The variable domain in full, completed from reference TRBV9 and TRBJ2-5, reads DSGVTQTPKHLITATGQRVTLRCSPRSGDLSVYWYQQSLDQGLQFLIQYYNGEERAKGNILERFSAQQFPDLHSELNLSSLELGDSALYFCASSVVGSQTQYFGPGTRLLVL.

In its sample, this clonotype was seen many times. The V and J genes are TRBV9 and TRBJ2-1, with TRBD2 matching 7 bases. V was pared by 0 bases and J by 12 bases, with 12 bases of the junction left unmatched. Germline V gene data show CDR1 as SGDLS and CDR2 as YYNGEE. This CDR3 has 15 amino acids. For the CDR3, the DNA is TGTGCCAGCAGCGTAGGACTAGCCGGCGCTATAGGGCAGTTCTTC. Amino acid sequence: CASSVGLAGAIGQFF.

This clonotype has a count of ten or more. The J gene is TRBJ2-2, the V gene TRBV9, with 10 nucleotides matching TRBD1. Per the germline V gene, CDR1 is SGDLS and CDR2 is YYNGEE. The CDR3 runs to 15 residues. The V and J ends lost 0 bases and 7 bases, in that order; junction bases with no gene match: 3. The CDR3, as DNA: TGTGCCAGCAGCGTAGTAGGGACAGGGGTCGGGGAGCTGTTTTTT. Protein: CASSVVGTGVGELFF. Full variable domain (missing parts from reference TRBV9 and TRBJ2-2): DSGVTQTPKHLITATGQRVTLRCSPRSGDLSVYWYQQSLDQGLQFLIQYYNGEERAKGNILERFSAQQFPDLHSELNLSSLELGDSALYFCASSVVGTGVGELFFGEGSRLTVL.

In this sample, this clonotype turned up many times. The chain uses TRBV9 and TRBJ1-1; weak D call: TRBD1 (5 bases). CDR1 and CDR2 from the germline V gene are SGDLS and YYNGEE. The germline V and J ends were trimmed by 7 bases and 3 bases, with 16 bases remaining between them. This CDR3 region has 14 residues. The CDR3 region has the DNA TGTGCCAGCGGAGGACAAAAACAGCACACTGAAGCTTTCTTT. It yields the protein CASGGQKQHTEAFF.

This clonotype was seen many times. The genes are TRBV9 and TRBJ2-5; 7 bases map to TRBD2. Germline-derived CDR1 and CDR2 are SGDLS and YYNGEE. Trimming removed 0 bases from V and 2 bases from J; junction bases left unmatched: 4. The CDR3 is 15 amino acids. The CDR3 loop reads CASSVAGGAQETQYF. The CDR3 region has the DNA TGTGCCAGCAGCGTAGCGGGGGGAGCTCAAGAGACCCAGTACTTC.

This clonotype occurred many times. The chain employs TRBV9 and TRBJ1-1; D is uncertain. CDR1 and CDR2 (germline): SGDLS, YYNGEE. This CDR3 comprises 14 residues. V gave up 0 bases and J gave up 1 base, with 7 bases separating them. DNA of the CDR3: TGTGCCAGCAGCGTAGACCTGAAGAACACTGAAGCTTTCTTT. Translated, it gives CASSVDLKNTEAFF.

In this sample, this clonotype turned up many times. V gene TRBV9 combines with J gene TRBJ1-4; D not resolved. The CDR3 covers 14 residues. V was shortened by 1 base and J by 7 bases, with 11 bases between the two germline ends. The germline V gene has CDR1 SGDLS and CDR2 YYNGEE. In nucleotides, the CDR3 is TGTGCCAGCAGCGTACTGGACGGTGGTGAAAAACTGTTTTTT. Translated, it gives CASSVLDGGEKLFF.

This clonotype has ten or more counts. The V and J genes are TRBV9 and TRBJ2-3; 10 bases align to TRBD2. Per germline, CDR1 SGDLS and CDR2 YYNGEE. The CDR3 has 16 amino acids. Trimming at V came to 1 base and at J to 5 bases, leaving 7 bases not matched to a gene. The CDR3 nucleotides are TGTGCCAGCAGCGTACTAGCGGGAGAGGTTGTAGATACGCAGTATTTT. The encoded protein is CASSVLAGEVVDTQYF.

This clonotype was counted at least ten times. CDR3 protein: CASSPSQTSGRAREQFF. CDR3 sequence (DNA): TGTGCCAGCAGCCCAAGCCAGACTAGCGGCAGGGCCAGAGAGCAGTTCTTC. V usage is TRBV9 and J usage is TRBJ2-1; 9 bases fit TRBD2. The CDR3 sequence is 17 residues long. Germline lookup yields CDR1 SGDLS and CDR2 YYNGEE. The J segment lost 10 bases and the V segment lost 4 bases, leaving 18 bases of the junction unmatched.

This clonotype was counted ten times or more. As DNA, the CDR3 is TGTGCCAGCAGCGTAGGTCCCAGAGATAATTCACCCCTCCACTTT. Protein: CASSVGPRDNSPLHF. This sequence joins TRBV9 and TRBJ1-6, with D uncertain. CDR3 size: 15 residues. V lost 0 bases to trimming and J lost 5 bases, with 9 bases between them. Germline CDR1 and CDR2: SGDLS and YYNGEE. Variable domain in full (rest from reference TRBV9 and TRBJ1-6): DSGVTQTPKHLITATGQRVTLRCSPRSGDLSVYWYQQSLDQGLQFLIQYYNGEERAKGNILERFSAQQFPDLHSELNLSSLELGDSALYFCASSVGPRDNSPLHFGNGTRLTVT.

In this sample, this clonotype turned up many times. J is TRBJ2-2 and V is TRBV9, with 12 nucleotides matching TRBD2. Germline CDR1 and CDR2: SGDLS and YYNGEE. The CDR3 loop spans 17 amino acids. Trimming at V came to 3 bases and at J to 7 bases, leaving 10 bases not matched to a gene. CDR3 amino acids: CASSARLAGVQDGELFF. DNA of the CDR3: TGTGCCAGCAGCGCTAGACTAGCGGGAGTCCAGGACGGGGAGCTGTTTTTT. Filled out from reference TRBV9 and TRBJ2-2, the complete variable domain reads DSGVTQTPKHLITATGQRVTLRCSPRSGDLSVYWYQQSLDQGLQFLIQYYNGEERAKGNILERFSAQQFPDLHSELNLSSLELGDSALYFCASSARLAGVQDGELFFGEGSRLTVL.

This clonotype was seen ten or more times. The V gene is TRBV9, the J gene TRBJ2-3, with D possibly called TRBD1 or TRBD2 (5 bases each). V was cut by 2 bases and J by 5 bases, with 15 bases left in between. CDR1 is SGDLS, CDR2 YYNGEE, per germline. The CDR3 is 15 amino acids. The CDR3 loop is CASSVGTDSIDTQYF. Here the CDR3 DNA reads TGTGCCAGCAGCGTTGGGACGGATTCTATAGATACGCAGTATTTT.